The 3 T cell receptor beta chains below come from one sample, sequenced in a study of blood T cell repertoires in COVID-19. Generated by immunoSEQ multiplex PCR, the TCRdb table keeps only in-frame clones and is missing some. The table has roughly 150,000 clones, around 92% seen once. The sample was peripheral blood. All receptors come from a man aged 60 to 69 with acute or convalescent COVID-19.

The J gene is TRBJ1-3, the V gene TRBV18; 7 bases align to TRBD1. V lost 4 bases, J lost 2 bases, and 11 bases stayed unmatched. The CDR3 covers 17 residues. Germline V gene sequence: CDR1 KGHSH, CDR2 LQKENI. CDR3 region: CASSQGPGQIAGNTIYF. CDR3 coding DNA: TGTGCCAGCTCACAAGGGCCGGGACAGATTGCTGGAAACACCATATATTTT. The whole variable domain, filled in from reference TRBV18 and TRBJ1-3, reads NAGVMQNPRHLVRRRGQEARLRCSPMKGHSHVYWYRQLPEEGLKFMVYLQKENIIDESGMPKERFSAEFPKEGPSILRIQQVVRGDSAAYFCASSQGPGQIAGNTIYFGEGSWLTVV.

The DNA for the CDR3 is TGTGCTAGTAAACTGGGGGCAGAAAATTTTCAGCCCCAGCATTTT. Its protein is CASKLGAENFQPQHF. This sequence joins TRBV12-5 and TRBJ1-5; a weak D match, TRBD1 (6 bases). The V gene lost 8 bases and the J gene lost 6 bases, with 20 bases spanning the gap. CDR1 and CDR2 from the germline V gene are LGHNT and FRNRAP. The CDR3 sequence is 15 residues long.

The rearrangement uses TRBV30 and TRBJ1-2, with a weak D call TRBD1 (5 bases). The ends were cut back, 1 base at V and 6 bases at J, with 12 bases in the middle. The germline CDR1 and CDR2 sequences are GTSNPN and SVGIG (reference sequence). The CDR3 runs to 13 residues. CDR3 amino acids: CAWSEGVRNGYTF. The DNA of the CDR3 is TGTGCCTGGAGTGAAGGGGTCCGGAATGGCTACACCTTC.